A single sample gave rise to the 10 T cell receptor beta chains below, sequenced in a study of blood T cell repertoires in COVID-19 (dated by TCRdb to about 2020). The library came from the immunoSEQ multiplex PCR assay. TCRdb limited this immuneACCESS table to in-frame rearrangements with V and J called. A share of clones is missing; checked studies link under half to unresolved V genes, and the rest is unexplained. The sample contains 350,000 to 450,000 clones, 89% of them found a single time. The ten largest clones take up 0.95% to 1.5% of the sample. Sequenced input: peripheral blood. Every receptor here comes from a man aged 35 to 55 with acute or convalescent COVID-19.

The CDR3 nucleotides read TGTGCCAGCAGCCAGCAAGGGGGAATAGATACGCAGTATTTT. Translated: CASSQQGGIDTQYF. This chain uses TRBV27 with TRBJ2-3, with TRBD1 as a possible D gene (6 bases). Trimming removed 6 bases at V and 5 bases at J, with 15 bases between. The germline V gene encodes CDR1 MNHEY and CDR2 SMNVEV (reference sequence). This CDR3 is 14 amino acids long.

The DNA of the CDR3 is TGTGCCAGCAGCTTAGTTGGTTTTAGCGGATTTCGGGGGGAGCTGTTTTTT. This codes for CASSLVGFSGFRGELFF. The chain recombines TRBV7-9 with TRBJ2-2, with D perhaps matching TRBD2 (6 bases). This CDR3 is built from 17 residues. V shed 1 base and J shed 8 bases, with 20 bases lying between them. CDR1 is SEHNR and CDR2 is FQNEAQ in the germline V gene (reference sequence).

This clone was observed a single time. CDR3 in DNA: TGTGCCAGCAGCTTATCGCAGGGACAGAAGAACACCGGGGAGCTGTTTTTT. As protein: CASSLSQGQKNTGELFF. V gene TRBV7-3 combines with J gene TRBJ2-2, with 7 bases that match TRBD1. Germline-derived CDR1 and CDR2 are SGHTA and FQGTGA. The CDR3 loop spans 17 amino acids. With V trimmed by 2 bases and J by 1 base, 7 bases remained unmatched.

The chain uses TRBV21-1 and TRBJ2-3; TRBD2 reflects the table's D call only, with no check against the DNA. TRBV21-1 is deemed a pseudogene. The CDR3 has 17 amino acids. The CDR3 sequence is CASSKDVSGVPTDTQYF. The DNA for the CDR3 is TGTGCCAGCAGCAAAGACGTCAGCGGGGTCCCCACAGATACGCAGTATTTT.

The chain carries TRBV28 and TRBJ2-1; TRBD2 is a possible D gene (5 bases). Trimming took 6 bases from V and 2 from J, leaving 14 bases between them. Germline loops: CDR1 MDHEN, CDR2 SYDVKM. CDR3 length equals 15 residues. The CDR3 DNA follows: TGTGCCAGCAGCAGTCCTAGCTGGACCTACAATGAGCAGTTCTTC. It is translated as CASSSPSWTYNEQFF.

The chain combines TRBV5-1 with TRBJ2-3, with D possibly being TRBD2 (6 bases). CDR1 and CDR2 from the germline V gene are SGHRS and YFSETQ. The CDR3 totals 15 residues. V was pared by 4 bases and J by 4 bases, with 16 bases between. In DNA form, the CDR3 reads TGCGCCAGCAGCATCGGGACCGCGGGGCCAGATACGCAGTATTTT. Translated: CASSIGTAGPDTQYF.

The J gene is TRBJ2-5, the V gene TRBV28; 8 positions agree with TRBD2. The trim removed 5 bases at V and 5 bases at J, leaving 13 bases unmatched. Germline CDR1 is MDHEN and CDR2 is SYDVKM. This CDR3 comprises 16 residues. In DNA, the CDR3 is TGTGCCAGCAGTCCGAAGCAGGCGGGGGGATGGGAGACCCAGTACTTC. It is translated as CASSPKQAGGWETQYF.

The gene calls are TRBV5-1 and TRBJ2-1, with 10 bases lining up with TRBD2. CDR1 and CDR2 (germline): SGHRS, YFSETQ. With 6 bases clipped from V and 6 bases from J, the junction kept 12 bases outside the gene matches. This CDR3 is 16 amino acids long. DNA of the CDR3: TGCGCCAGCAAACTATCAGCGGGAGGGCTAGTCAATGAGCAGTTCTTC. Amino acids: CASKLSAGGLVNEQFF.

V gene TRBV7-9 combines with J gene TRBJ2-2; TRBD2 matches at 11 bases. Per germline, CDR1 SEHNR and CDR2 FQNEAQ (reference sequence). V trimming: 2 bases; J trimming: 7 bases; junction bases outside the gene matches: 3. The CDR3 covers 15 residues. The chain's CDR3 is CASSLPSGRSGELFF. The DNA of the CDR3 is TGTGCCAGCAGCTTACCTAGCGGGAGGAGCGGGGAGCTGTTTTTT.

This chain joins TRBV5-1 and TRBJ2-7; D possibly corresponds to TRBD2 (6 bases). This CDR3 is 14 amino acids long. From germline, CDR1 is SGHRS and CDR2 YFSETQ. The germline V and J ends were trimmed by 0 bases and 4 bases, with 11 bases remaining between them. In DNA form, the CDR3 reads TGCGCCAGCAGCTTGGCCGGGAGTGTGTACGAGCAGTACTTC. Its translation: CASSLAGSVYEQYF.